Presented here are 27 T cell receptor beta chains from one specimen sequenced in a study of control samples from healthy donors and cancer patients. Method: immunoSEQ multiplex PCR; TCRdb's copy keeps in-frame clones and lacks some. The table has tens of thousands of clones, over 90% seen once. The specimen was PBMCs. These TCRs come from a woman in her forties or fifties with head and neck cancer.

The J gene is TRBJ1-1, the V gene TRBV25-1; D remains unclear. CDR3 size: 15 residues. The germline V gene has CDR1 MGHDK and CDR2 SYGVNS. V was cut by 2 bases and J by 0 bases, with 10 bases left in between. DNA of the CDR3: TGTGCCAGCAGTGAAGTGGGCGCAGTGAACACTGAAGCTTTCTTT. This encodes CASSEVGAVNTEAFF.

The chain carries TRBV30 and TRBJ2-7; D may be TRBD1 or TRBD2 (6 bases each). Trimming removed 3 bases from V and 4 bases from J, with 19 bases in between. The CDR3 runs to 15 residues. In germline, CDR1 is GTSNPN, CDR2 SVGIG (reference sequence). For the CDR3, the DNA is TGTGCCTGGAGCACGGGGACACCGCGGGGTTACGAGCAGTACTTC. The encoded protein is CAWSTGTPRGYEQYF. The variable domain in full, with the rest retrieved from reference TRBV30 and TRBJ2-7, is SQTIHQWPATLVQPVGSPLSLECTVEGTSNPNLYWYRQAAGRGLQLLFYSVGIGQISSEVPQNLSASRPQDRQFILSSKKLLLSDSGFYLCAWSTGTPRGYEQYFGPGTRLTVT.

This clone has just one count. This rearrangement joins TRBV15 to TRBJ2-7; TRBD1 matches 8 bases. Germline loops: CDR1 LNHNV, CDR2 YYDKDF (reference sequence). This CDR3 region has 14 residues. V lost 0 bases, J lost 5 bases, and 3 bases stayed unmatched. CDR3 protein: CATSRDRGHHEQYF. The CDR3 nucleotides are TGTGCCACCAGCAGAGACAGGGGGCACCACGAGCAGTACTTC.

The chain has TRBV5-1 and TRBJ2-3; no clear D. Between the trimmed V and J ends, which lost 0 bases and 2 bases, there was a span of 7 bases. Germline assignment: CDR1 SGHRS and CDR2 YFSETQ. There are 14 residues in the CDR3. In nucleotides, the CDR3 is TGCGCCAGCAGCTTGGACAAGTTCACAGATACGCAGTATTTT. Encoded protein: CASSLDKFTDTQYF.

This chain links TRBV21-1 with TRBJ2-5. TRBV21-1 is deemed a pseudogene. The length of the CDR3 is 12 residues. This chain's CDR3 is CASIQRTETQYF. In DNA, the CDR3 is TGTGCCAGCATCCAAAGGACGGAGACCCAGTACTTC.

CDR3 sequence (DNA): TGTGCCAGCAGTGAAAGGACCCGGGGATGGGGCAATCAGCCCCAGCATTTT. It yields the protein CASSERTRGWGNQPQHF. This sequence joins TRBV6-1 and TRBJ1-5; no clear D gene. The V and J ends lost 2 bases and 2 bases respectively, with 16 bases between them. Germline-derived CDR1 and CDR2 are MNHNS and SASEGT. This CDR3 contains 17 residues.

The chain joins TRBV4-1 to TRBJ2-3, with TRBD1 identical over 10 bases. V shed 1 base, J shed 5 bases, and the junction held 6 bases outside the gene matches. Germline V CDR1 and CDR2: MGHRA, YSYEKL. The CDR3 is made up of 16 amino acids. The CDR3 nucleotides read TGCGCCAGCAGCCAAGGGACAGGGGGAACCCGAGATACGCAGTATTTT. Its translation: CASSQGTGGTRDTQYF.

The CDR3 here is CASSLVQGARGTGELFF. DNA for the CDR3: TGTGCCAGCAGCTTGGTACAGGGGGCGCGAGGCACCGGGGAGCTGTTTTTT. This rearrangement joins TRBV5-6 to TRBJ2-2, with TRBD1 matching over 9 bases. The CDR3 spans 17 residues. The germline V gene has CDR1 SGHDT and CDR2 YYEEEE. Losses at the gene ends were 0 bases for V and 4 bases for J; bases not matched to a gene: 7.

V gene TRBV21-1 combines with J gene TRBJ2-5. TRBV21-1 is a pseudogene. The CDR3 totals 16 residues. In nucleotides, the CDR3 is TGTGCCAGCAGCAAAATCCCAGATCGGATTTCGGAGACCCAGTACTTC. It translates to CASSKIPDRISETQYF.

V is TRBV27 and J is TRBJ1-2; 7 positions match TRBD1. With 1 base clipped from V and 7 bases from J, the junction kept 12 bases outside the gene matches. Looked up from germline, CDR1 is MNHEY and CDR2 is SMNVEV (reference sequence). The CDR3 contains 16 residues. CDR3 sequence reads: CASSLYKGDQGGGYTF. The DNA of the CDR3 is TGTGCCAGCAGTTTATATAAGGGGGATCAGGGGGGTGGCTACACCTTC.

The V call is TRBV28, the J call TRBJ2-7, with 7 bases fitting TRBD2. Germline V gene data show CDR1 as MDHEN and CDR2 as SYDVKM. With 3 bases clipped from V and 2 bases from J, the junction kept 4 bases outside the gene matches. The length of the CDR3 is 14 residues. The CDR3 protein is CASSFGGRTYEQYF. The DNA of the CDR3 is TGTGCCAGCAGTTTTGGCGGGAGAACCTACGAGCAGTACTTC.

The CDR3 spells CASSQGSGSGLETQYF. CDR3 nucleotides: TGTGCCAGCAGCCAGGGTAGCGGTTCGGGGTTGGAGACCCAGTACTTC. The chain carries TRBV3-1 (or the pseudogene TRBV3-2) and TRBJ2-5, with a possible D match to TRBD2 (6 bases). CDR3 length equals 16 residues. V was trimmed by 3 bases and J by 5 bases, leaving 19 bases between them. Germline loops: CDR1 LGHDT, CDR2 YNNKEL (reference sequence).

V usage is TRBV2 and J usage is TRBJ1-4; D is ambiguous. Germline lookup yields CDR1 SNHLY and CDR2 FYNNEI. V shed 6 bases and J shed 7 bases, with 9 bases lying between them. The CDR3 contains 12 residues. The CDR3 region has the DNA TGTGCCAGCAGGGGGTACGGTGAAAAACTGTTTTTT. Residues: CASRGYGEKLFF.

Note on this clone: A read error is likely here: a far larger clone is one base away. The chain employs TRBV29-1 and TRBJ2-2; TRBD2 might be the D (7 bases). From germline, CDR1 is SQVTM and CDR2 ANQGSEA. The CDR3 is 13 residues long. CDR3 protein: CRVESGGPGELFF. Here the CDR3 DNA reads TGCCGCGTTGAATCGGGGGGCCCCGGGGAGCTGTTTTTT.

The sample holds one count of this clone. V usage is TRBV9 and J usage is TRBJ2-7; tentative D call: TRBD2 (6 bases). V lost 2 bases and J 4 bases, leaving 13 bases between the germline ends. Germline assignment: CDR1 SGDLS and CDR2 YYNGEE. The CDR3 covers 14 residues. CDR3 sequence (DNA): TGTGCCAGCAGCGTTAACGGGGGATCATACGAGCAGTACTTC. Translation: CASSVNGGSYEQYF.

V usage is TRBV19 and J usage is TRBJ2-5; tentatively, D is TRBD1 (5 bases). From germline, CDR1 is LNHDA and CDR2 SQIVND (reference sequence). The CDR3 contains 15 residues. V gave up 4 bases and J gave up 1 base, with 13 bases separating them. The DNA for the CDR3 is TGTGCCAGTAGTAGAACAGGTACCATCCAAGAGACCCAGTACTTC. This sequence encodes CASSRTGTIQETQYF.

This clone rates as medium-sized. The chain has TRBV2 and TRBJ2-7; 10 nucleotides align to TRBD1. Losses at the gene ends were 6 bases for V and 4 bases for J; bases not matched to a gene: 0. Germline V gene data show CDR1 as SNHLY and CDR2 as FYNNEI. This CDR3 is 12 amino acids long. CDR3: CASRDRGYEQYF. The CDR3 nucleotides read TGTGCCAGCAGGGACAGGGGGTACGAGCAGTACTTC.

The rearrangement links TRBV10-3 to TRBJ1-2; D gene unclear. CDR1 and CDR2 (germline): ENHRY, SYGVKD. The CDR3 consists of 15 residues. Trimming cost V 6 bases and J 1 base, with 15 bases left between them. DNA of the CDR3: TGTGCCATCAGCCCGGGCCCGATTGTTAACTATGGCTACACCTTC. Translating gives CAISPGPIVNYGYTF.

The chain carries TRBV4-2 and TRBJ1-1; D remains ambiguous. This CDR3 is built from 15 residues. CDR1 and CDR2 (germline): LGHNA, YNFKEQ. V lost 4 bases and J 2 bases, leaving 14 bases between the germline ends. In DNA form, the CDR3 reads TGTGCCAGCAGCCGGGTTGGGCAGCTTAACACTGAAGCTTTCTTT. This gives the protein CASSRVGQLNTEAFF.

The CDR3 protein is CASRTSGGAADTQYF. CDR3 nucleotide sequence: TGTGCCAGCAGGACTAGCGGGGGGGCTGCAGATACGCAGTATTTT. The V call is TRBV7-9, the J call TRBJ2-3; TRBD2 aligns across 14 bases. J lost 4 bases, V lost 6 bases, and 3 bases had no gene match. This CDR3 spans 15 amino acids. Germline CDR1 reads SEHNR; CDR2 reads FQNEAQ (reference sequence).

The V call is TRBV15, the J call TRBJ2-3; 12 bases fit TRBD2. This CDR3 is built from 18 residues. The J segment lost 2 bases and the V segment lost 4 bases, leaving 10 bases of the junction unmatched. Germline loops: CDR1 LNHNV, CDR2 YYDKDF (reference sequence). CDR3 sequence: CATSKRLGLAGNTDTQYF. The CDR3 DNA sequence: TGTGCCACCAGCAAGCGCCTAGGACTAGCGGGGAACACAGATACGCAGTATTTT.

V is TRBV25-1 and J is TRBJ1-1, with 7 bases lining up with TRBD1. The J segment lost 0 bases and the V segment lost 7 bases, leaving 14 bases of the junction unmatched. CDR3 length equals 17 residues. Germline values: CDR1 MGHDK, CDR2 SYGVNS. DNA of the CDR3: TGTGCCAGCACCAACGAGGGGCAGGGGGACATGAACACTGAAGCTTTCTTT. Residues: CASTNEGQGDMNTEAFF.

The V call is TRBV7-2, the J call TRBJ1-6, with TRBD1 identical over 7 bases. This CDR3 region has 15 residues. V gave up 2 bases and J gave up 5 bases; unmatched junction bases: 3. Germline CDR1 SGHTA, CDR2 FQGNSA. The CDR3 coding sequence is TGTGCCAGCAGCTTAACAGGGGAACATAATTCACCCCTCCACTTT. This gives the protein CASSLTGEHNSPLHF.

The genes are TRBV4-1 and TRBJ1-1; TRBD1 agrees at 9 bases. V trimming: 4 bases; J trimming: 3 bases; junction bases outside the gene matches: 6. Germline V lookup: CDR1 MGHRA, CDR2 YSYEKL. The CDR3 contains 15 residues. The CDR3 is CASSPRDRADTEAFF. CDR3 in DNA: TGCGCCAGCAGCCCTCGGGACAGGGCGGACACTGAAGCTTTCTTT.

The chain carries TRBV19 and TRBJ2-5, with 9 bases that match TRBD1. The germline CDR1 and CDR2 sequences are LNHDA and SQIVND (reference sequence). The CDR3 consists of 12 residues. Losses at the gene ends were 10 bases for V and 5 bases for J; bases not matched to a gene: 5. CDR3 protein: CATQQGAETQYF. The CDR3 DNA follows: TGTGCCACCCAACAGGGGGCCGAGACCCAGTACTTC. Variable domain in full (rest from reference TRBV19 and TRBJ2-5): DGGITQSPKYLFRKEGQNVTLSCEQNLNHDAMYWYRQDPGQGLRLIYYSQIVNDFQKGDIAEGYSVSREKKESFPLTVTSAQKNPTAFYLCATQQGAETQYFGPGTRLLVL.

The chain carries TRBV2 and TRBJ1-1, with D possibly being TRBD1 (6 bases). V was clipped by 1 base and J by 14 bases, with 11 bases between them. CDR1 is SNHLY and CDR2 is FYNNEI in the germline V gene. The CDR3 is made up of 11 amino acids. The CDR3 loop reads CASSEGPGAFF. The DNA for the CDR3 is TGTGCCAGCAGTGAAGGTCCGGGGGCCTTCTTT.

V and J are TRBV7-9 and TRBJ1-5, with D perhaps matching TRBD1 (6 bases). The CDR3 is 14 amino acids. CDR1 and CDR2 from the germline V gene are SEHNR and FQNEAQ (reference sequence). Deletions cut 5 bases from V and 3 bases from J, with 11 bases between. The CDR3 loop is CASSSTGNNQPQHF. CDR3 bases: TGTGCCAGCAGCAGCACAGGGAACAATCAGCCCCAGCATTTT.